These 15 T cell receptor beta chains were sequenced from one sample in a study of blood T cell repertoires in COVID-19. The repertoire was sequenced with immunoSEQ multiplex PCR; TCRdb's copy has only in-frame clones and lacks some. The sample has roughly 24,000 clones, about 89% seen once. The sequenced sample was peripheral blood. The receptors were sampled from a man between 65 and 85 years old with COVID-19, enrolled during active disease.

This sequence joins TRBV30 and TRBJ1-6; 7 bases match TRBD1. The ends lost 4 bases at V and 8 bases at J; junction bases unmatched: 5. Germline CDR1 and CDR2: GTSNPN and SVGIG (reference sequence). The CDR3 is 13 residues long. The DNA for the CDR3 is TGTGCCTGGACTGGACAGGTCCATTCACCCCTCCACTTT. Protein: CAWTGQVHSPLHF.

This clone has only one observation. The chain uses TRBV23-1 and TRBJ2-3; 10 bases fit TRBD2. TRBV23-1 is designated an ORF whose function remains uncertain. CDR3 length equals 16 residues. With V trimmed by 3 bases and J by 3 bases, 6 bases remained unmatched. The CDR3 loop is CASSQPSGRMTDTQYF. The CDR3 DNA is TGCGCCAGCAGTCAGCCTAGCGGGAGAATGACAGATACGCAGTATTTT.

The rearrangement uses TRBV30 and TRBJ1-2; D gene unclear. CDR1 GTSNPN and CDR2 SVGIG come from the germline V gene (reference sequence). Trimming took 2 bases from V and 4 from J, leaving 11 bases between them. This CDR3 comprises 13 residues. In DNA form, the CDR3 reads TGTGCCTGGAGTCCCGGGAGGTCCTATGGCTACACCTTC. Translated, it gives CAWSPGRSYGYTF.

The V gene is TRBV30, the J gene TRBJ2-6; no clear D. V dropped 3 bases and J dropped 4 bases, with 13 bases sitting between them. CDR3 length: 15 residues. The V gene's germline CDR1 is GTSNPN and CDR2 SVGIG (reference sequence). CDR3 bases: TGTGCCTGGAGAGTTCGGAGCTCCGGGGCCAACGTCCTGACTTTC. Its translation: CAWRVRSSGANVLTF.

The gene calls are TRBV18 and TRBJ2-2, with D tentatively TRBD2 (7 bases). This CDR3 is 16 amino acids long. V was pared by 6 bases and J by 4 bases, with 18 bases between. Germline lookup yields CDR1 KGHSH and CDR2 LQKENI. The CDR3 DNA follows: TGTGCCAGCTCCCCCGGAGGGGGGGCCGTCACCGGGGAGCTGTTTTTT. Translating it yields CASSPGGGAVTGELFF.

The V call is TRBV5-1, the J call TRBJ2-1; the D gene is possibly TRBD2 (6 bases). The germline V gene encodes CDR1 SGHRS and CDR2 YFSETQ. The CDR3 consists of 12 residues. Trimming stripped 6 bases from V and 10 bases from J, with 14 bases between. The CDR3 protein is CASTTPRGEQFF. The DNA for the CDR3 is TGCGCCAGCACCACGCCCCGGGGGGAGCAGTTCTTC.

This chain connects TRBV5-1 to TRBJ1-2, with a weak D call TRBD1 (5 bases). This CDR3 has 15 amino acids. In germline, CDR1 is SGHRS, CDR2 YFSETQ. V lost 0 bases and J 6 bases, leaving 15 bases between the germline ends. The chain's CDR3 is CASSLGQGNSNGYTF. DNA for the CDR3: TGCGCCAGCAGCTTGGGGCAGGGAAACTCCAATGGCTACACCTTC. Full variable domain (remainder filled in from reference TRBV5-1 and TRBJ1-2): KAGVTQTPRYLIKTRGQQVTLSCSPISGHRSVSWYQQTPGQGLQFLFEYFSETQRNKGNFPGRFSGRQFSNSRSEMNVSTLELGDSALYLCASSLGQGNSNGYTFGSGTRLTVV.

This clone was recorded a few times. The chain couples TRBV7-9 to TRBJ1-2; no firm D call. With 5 bases removed from V and 0 bases from J, the gap between germline ends came to 10 bases. Germline CDR1 is SEHNR and CDR2 is FQNEAQ (reference sequence). There are 14 residues in the CDR3. The CDR3 DNA sequence: TGTGCCAGCAGCGACTCTGTAGCTAACTATGGCTACACCTTC. The encoded protein is CASSDSVANYGYTF.

The rearrangement joins TRBV7-9 to TRBJ2-5; TRBD1 matches 7 bases. CDR3 length: 15 residues. V lost 5 bases to trimming and J lost 5 bases; unmatched junction nucleotides: 11. The germline V gene has CDR1 SEHNR and CDR2 FQNEAQ (reference sequence). CDR3 DNA: TGTGCCAGCAGCCAACGACAGGGTCAGGGGGAGACCCAGTACTTC. Translation: CASSQRQGQGETQYF.

The gene calls are TRBV7-8 and TRBJ2-7; D is unresolved. The CDR3 sequence is 14 residues long. The germline gives CDR1 SGHVS, CDR2 FQNEAQ. V lost 5 bases, J lost 1 base, and 12 bases lay in between. The CDR3, as DNA: TGTGCCAGCAGCCACTATAGTGAATCCTACGAGCAGTACTTC. Translated, it gives CASSHYSESYEQYF. Variable domain in full (rest from reference TRBV7-8 and TRBJ2-7): GAGVSQSPRYKVAKRGQDVALRCDPISGHVSLFWYQQALGQGPEFLTYFQNEAQLDKSGLPSDRFFAERPEGSVSTLKIQRTQQEDSAVYLCASSHYSESYEQYFGPGTRLTVT.

This clone has only one observation. The chain joins TRBV5-1 to TRBJ2-2; TRBD1 matches at 9 bases. The CDR3 loop spans 15 amino acids. Germline CDR1 is SGHRS and CDR2 is YFSETQ. The J segment lost 5 bases and the V segment lost 7 bases, leaving 9 bases of the junction unmatched. CDR3 nucleotides: TGCGCCAGCTCAGGGGCGGGACAGGGAACCGGGGAGCTGTTTTTT. Protein: CASSGAGQGTGELFF.

The V call is TRBV12-3 or TRBV12-4, the J call TRBJ1-1; tentatively, D is TRBD1 (6 bases). This CDR3 contains 13 residues. The V end was cut by 0 bases, the J end by 8 bases, with 10 bases between. The DNA for the CDR3 is TGTGCCAGCAGTTTAGCCACAGGGTTCGAAGCTTTCTTT. It is translated as CASSLATGFEAFF.

The table lists this clone with a few counts. This rearrangement joins TRBV7-9 to TRBJ2-1; 15 nucleotides line up with TRBD2. This CDR3 contains 17 residues. The trim removed 3 bases at V and 7 bases at J, leaving 7 bases unmatched. CDR1 SEHNR and CDR2 FQNEAQ come from the germline V gene (reference sequence). CDR3 in DNA: TGTGCCAGCAGCTTTCTAGCCGGGACTAGCGGGGGGAATGAGCAGTTCTTC. It is translated as CASSFLAGTSGGNEQFF.

The chain carries TRBV19 and TRBJ1-1; tentative D call: TRBD1 (6 bases). The germline V gene has CDR1 LNHDA and CDR2 SQIVND (reference sequence). The V end was cut by 11 bases, the J end by 5 bases, with 18 bases between. CDR3 length equals 13 residues. CDR3 in amino acids: CASGAPRGTEAFF. The CDR3, as DNA: TGTGCCTCAGGGGCGCCTAGGGGGACTGAAGCTTTCTTT.

The V call is TRBV5-1, the J call TRBJ1-1; unclear D gene. V lost 2 bases, J lost 1 base, and 12 bases lay in between. Germline CDR1 is SGHRS and CDR2 is YFSETQ. The CDR3 runs to 15 residues. CDR3 amino acids: CASSFTFTSNTEAFF. The CDR3 DNA follows: TGCGCCAGCAGCTTTACCTTTACTTCGAACACTGAAGCTTTCTTT.